Listed below are T cell receptor beta chains from one sample, sequenced in a study of blood T cell repertoires in COVID-19. Assay used: immunoSEQ multiplex PCR; TCRdb lists only in-frame clones, some missing. Of over 25,000 clones listed, around 87% were seen once; the top ten hold approximately 15%. The sample comprised peripheral blood. These receptor sequences come from a human donor in a cohort sampled during active COVID-19. The donor label of this sample is uncertain. CDR3s include the opening cysteine and the closing phenylalanine or tryptophan. A D gene is named only where the DNA matches it firmly. Only some rows state a clone size, as once, few, many or a class for expanded clones.

abundance	v_gene	d_gene	j_gene	CDR3nt	CDR3aa
NA	TRBV9	TRBD1	TRBJ2-7	TGTGCCAGCAGCCCGTGGGACAGACCATACGCTTTGAACTTC	CASSPWDRPYALNF
once	TRBV12-5	NA	TRBJ2-1	TGTGCTAGTGGTTCAAACAGGGCTAGCTCCTACAATGAGCAGTTCTTC	CASGSNRASSYNEQFF
NA	TRBV11-2	NA	TRBJ2-1	TGTGCCAGCAGCTTAGGGCAGGGAACCCACAATGAGCAGTTCTTC	CASSLGQGTHNEQFF
NA	TRBV7-6	TRBD1	TRBJ2-2	TGTGCCAGCAGCCCCAAGACAGGGGGATTGACCGGGGAGCTGTTTTTT	CASSPKTGGLTGELFF
NA	TRBV6-4	NA	TRBJ1-2	TGTGCCAGCAGTGTCAGGGAAGGATATGGCTACACCTTC	CASSVREGYGYTF
once	TRBV6-5	TRBD2	TRBJ2-1	TGTGCCAGCAGTCCCGGGGGGGATAACAATGAGCAGTTCTTC	CASSPGGDNNEQFF
NA	TRBV9	NA	TRBJ1-6	TGTGCCAGCAGCGTAGTTGACAGCCCCGGCTCACCCCTCCACTTT	CASSVVDSPGSPLHF
NA	TRBV5-5	NA	TRBJ2-1	TGTGCCAGCAGCCCTAACAATGAGCAGTTCTTC	CASSPNNEQFF
NA	TRBV5-1	NA	TRBJ1-1	TGCGCCAGCAGCCCAGAGGGGGGGGACACTGAAGCTTTTTTT	CASSPEGGDTEAFF
NA	TRBV7-8	TRBD1	TRBJ2-7	TGTGCCAGCAGCTTAGGACAGGGTGAGGGCGAGCAGTACTTC	CASSLGQGEGEQYF
NA	TRBV12-3/TRBV12-4	NA	TRBJ1-2	TGTGCCAGCAGTCCCGGGGACTATGGCTACACCTTC	CASSPGDYGYTF
NA	TRBV5-5	NA	TRBJ1-1	TGTGCCAGCAGCTGGTCAGGGACTGAAGCTTTCTTT	CASSWSGTEAFF
NA	TRBV10-2	NA	TRBJ2-5	TGCGCCAGCAGTTCTTCCCGACTCCAAGAGACCCAGTACTTC	CASSSSRLQETQYF